Below, 32 T cell receptor beta chains from the same sample are listed, as sequenced in a study of response to subunit inactivated influenza vaccine. Each CDR3 protein is one row after TCRdb ran MiXCR on the RT-PCR reads. The table shows fewer than 600,000 distinct CDR3 sequences, with less than 7.5% occurring only once. Sequencing was performed on PBMCs from blood, taken around 25 months after vaccination. These receptors were collected from a man aged 50 to 69 who received an inactivated influenza vaccine.

This clonotype was seen many times. This chain links TRBV12-3 or TRBV12-4 with TRBJ2-7; D call uncertain. Trimming removed 1 base at V and 4 bases at J, with 8 bases between. The CDR3 loop spans 13 amino acids. The CDR3 loop is CASSLGAKYEQYF. The CDR3 DNA follows: TGTGCCAGCAGTTTAGGGGCAAAATACGAGCAGTACTTC.

Only a few counts were recorded for this clonotype. The chain uses TRBV27 and TRBJ2-7; 7 bases align to TRBD1. The germline gives CDR1 MNHEY, CDR2 SMNVEV (reference sequence). The V segment lost 2 bases and the J segment 6 bases; nucleotides outside the gene matches: 7. The CDR3 extends over 14 amino acids. The chain's CDR3 is CASSLGDRVAEQYF. CDR3 DNA: TGTGCCAGCAGTTTAGGCGACAGGGTAGCCGAGCAGTACTTC.

The CDR3 DNA follows: TGTGCCAGCAGCCTAGGCCAGGCCAAAGAGACCCAGTACTTC. It specifies CASSLGQAKETQYF. V and J are TRBV11-2 and TRBJ2-5; no clear D. The CDR3 consists of 14 residues. Trimming removed 5 bases at V and 3 bases at J, with 13 bases between. Germline assignment: CDR1 SGHAT and CDR2 FQNNGV.

This clonotype was found many times. The V gene is TRBV20-1, the J gene TRBJ2-7, with TRBD2 matching over 14 bases. V lost 3 bases, J lost 2 bases, and 9 bases stayed unmatched. Germline-derived CDR1 and CDR2 are DFQATT and SNEGSKA (reference sequence). The CDR3 extends over 17 amino acids. The CDR3 here is CSASKPTSGGGPYEQYF. DNA for the CDR3: TGCAGTGCTAGTAAGCCGACTAGCGGGGGGGGGCCCTACGAGCAGTACTTC.

This clonotype was detected many times. In nucleotides, the CDR3 is TGCAGTGCTAGTGCCGGTTTGGATGAAAAACTGTTTTTT. Protein: CSASAGLDEKLFF. The V gene is TRBV20-1, the J gene TRBJ1-4; no definite D call. Deletions cut 3 bases from V and 6 bases from J, with 11 bases between. This CDR3 is built from 13 residues. Per the germline V gene, CDR1 is DFQATT and CDR2 is SNEGSKA (reference sequence).

The J gene is TRBJ1-1, the V gene TRBV5-1; 7 bases are a match to TRBD1. Germline V CDR1 and CDR2: SGHRS, YFSETQ. Germline trimming cut 4 bases from V and 1 base from J; bases unmatched to any gene: 10. The CDR3 runs 16 residues. This CDR3 reads CASSRKGGTENTEAFF. The CDR3, as DNA: TGCGCCAGCAGCAGAAAGGGGGGGACAGAGAACACTGAAGCTTTCTTT.

This chain joins TRBV28 and TRBJ1-1; D unclear. V lost 7 bases to trimming and J lost 6 bases, with 15 bases between them. Germline V gives CDR1 MDHEN, CDR2 SYDVKM. The CDR3 is 13 amino acids. The CDR3 DNA sequence: TGTGCCAGCACAACCGTCGAGAGGTCTGAAGCTTTCTTT. This translates into CASTTVERSEAFF.

Many counts were recorded for this clonotype. The chain recombines TRBV11-3 with TRBJ2-3; D may be TRBD2 (5 bases). Trimming took off 5 bases at V and 4 bases at J, with 10 bases between the two ends. CDR1 and CDR2 from the germline V gene are SGHNT and YENEEA. The CDR3 length is 13 residues. The CDR3 protein is CASSPPGADTQYF. CDR3 in DNA: TGTGCCAGCAGCCCACCCGGGGCAGATACGCAGTATTTT.

This clonotype was detected a few times. DNA for the CDR3: TGTGCCAGCAGAGAGGGGGCCCGGAGGTCCTACAATGAGCAGTTCTTC. Translation: CASREGARRSYNEQFF. This rearrangement joins TRBV11-2 to TRBJ2-1; 7 bases match TRBD1. The germline CDR1 and CDR2 sequences are SGHAT and FQNNGV. CDR3 length: 16 amino acids. V was pared by 6 bases and J by 1 base, with 9 bases of the junction left unmatched.

This clonotype was observed at least ten times. The chain uses TRBV7-2 and TRBJ2-7; TRBD1 matches 9 bases. CDR3 length: 14 amino acids. The junction had 11 bases not matched to a gene; V was cut back by 5 bases and J by 9 bases. CDR1 is SGHTA and CDR2 is FQGNSA in the germline V gene. CDR3 sequence reads: CASSAGTGLRSQYF. CDR3 in DNA: TGTGCCAGCAGCGCCGGGACAGGGCTACGATCGCAGTACTTC.

This sequence joins TRBV12-3 or TRBV12-4 and TRBJ2-2; 13 positions agree with TRBD2. After removal of 2 bases from V and 4 bases from J, the junction contained 10 bases not matched to a gene. The CDR3 has 19 amino acids. The CDR3 DNA reads TGTGCCAGCAGTTTACCCCCCCGGACTAGCGGGAGATTCACCGGGGAGCTGTTTTTT. It is translated as CASSLPPRTSGRFTGELFF.

The rearrangement links TRBV12-3 or TRBV12-4 to TRBJ1-5; TRBD1 matches at 10 bases. CDR3 length equals 14 residues. The ends lost 5 bases at V and 5 bases at J; junction bases unmatched: 3. This CDR3 reads CASSQTGGHQPQHF. The CDR3 DNA reads TGTGCCAGCAGTCAGACAGGGGGCCATCAGCCCCAGCATTTT.

This clonotype was detected only a few times. The genes are TRBV20-1 and TRBJ2-4; perhaps D is TRBD1 or TRBD2 (5 bases each). Trimming shortened V by 1 base and J by 0 bases, and 13 bases separated the two germline ends. The CDR3 covers 16 residues. The V gene's germline CDR1 is DFQATT and CDR2 SNEGSKA (reference sequence). CDR3 residues: CSARGLRGAAKNIQYF. CDR3 sequence (DNA): TGCAGTGCTAGAGGCCTAAGAGGGGCAGCCAAAAACATTCAGTACTTC.

The V gene is TRBV10-3, the J gene TRBJ1-5; D possibly corresponds to TRBD1 (5 bases). The CDR3 runs to 13 residues. Looked up from germline, CDR1 is ENHRY and CDR2 is SYGVKD. The V and J ends lost 3 bases and 7 bases respectively, with 10 bases between them. The CDR3 sequence is CAISDTGVQPQHF. CDR3 nucleotides: TGTGCCATCAGTGACACGGGGGTACAGCCCCAGCATTTT.

This clonotype was seen many times. The J gene is TRBJ2-7, the V gene TRBV4-3, with TRBD2 identical over 10 bases. V shed 2 bases and J 4 bases; nucleotides not matched to a gene: 2. The CDR3 runs 14 residues. Looked up from germline, CDR1 is LGHNA and CDR2 is YSLEER. CDR3 region: CASSQQAGGYEQYF. The CDR3 DNA sequence: TGCGCCAGCAGCCAACAAGCGGGGGGGTACGAGCAGTACTTC.

Ten or more counts support this clonotype. This chain links TRBV20-1 with TRBJ2-7, with 9 bases fitting TRBD2. This CDR3 comprises 15 residues. Losses at the gene ends were 0 bases for V and 7 bases for J; bases not matched to a gene: 10. Germline values: CDR1 DFQATT, CDR2 SNEGSKA (reference sequence). The CDR3: CSARDPAGGAREQYF. The CDR3 DNA is TGCAGTGCTAGAGATCCGGCGGGAGGGGCTCGGGAGCAGTACTTC.

This clonotype was found a few times. The gene calls are TRBV6-5 and TRBJ1-1; D is ambiguous. CDR1 is MNHEY, CDR2 SVGAGI, per germline. Deletions cut 1 base from V and 1 base from J, with 7 bases between. This CDR3 comprises 14 residues. CDR3 in DNA: TGTGCCAGCAGTTACTGGAAGACGAACACTGAAGCTTTCTTT. Amino acids: CASSYWKTNTEAFF.

This clonotype appeared many times. This chain links TRBV18 with TRBJ2-2, with D possibly being TRBD1 (5 bases). The CDR3 runs to 15 residues. Trimming stripped 3 bases from V and 3 bases from J, with 11 bases between. Germline CDR1 KGHSH, CDR2 LQKENI. CDR3 in DNA: TGTGCCAGCTCACCTAACGACAGAGACACCGGGGAGCTGTTTTTT. Translating it yields CASSPNDRDTGELFF.

This clonotype occurred many times. CDR3 coding DNA: TGTGCCATCAGTGTAGGGGGCGCAGGTCAAGCCAAAAACATTCAGTACTTC. Its protein is CAISVGGAGQAKNIQYF. The chain carries TRBV10-3 and TRBJ2-4; 7 bases align to TRBD1. V was clipped by 4 bases and J by 0 bases; unmatched bases: 9. Germline CDR1 ENHRY, CDR2 SYGVKD. The CDR3 covers 17 residues.

The chain recombines TRBV7-9 with TRBJ1-6; D is possibly TRBD1 (5 bases). CDR3 length: 15 amino acids. Germline CDR1 reads SEHNR; CDR2 reads FQNEAQ (reference sequence). The ends were cut back, 6 bases at V and 3 bases at J, with 12 bases in the middle. CDR3 nucleotide sequence: TGTGCCAGCAGTCTTCCAGGGCACTATAATTCACCCCTCCACTTT. It is translated as CASSLPGHYNSPLHF. Filled out from reference TRBV7-9 and TRBJ1-6, the complete variable domain reads DTGVSQNPRHKITKRGQNVTFRCDPISEHNRLYWYRQTLGQGPEFLTYFQNEAQLEKSRLLSDRFSAERPKGSFSTLEIQRTEQGDSAMYLCASSLPGHYNSPLHFGNGTRLTVT.

V usage is TRBV14 and J usage is TRBJ2-2, with TRBD2 as a possible D gene (7 bases). Germline lookup yields CDR1 SGHDN and CDR2 FVKESK. Trimming took 4 bases from V and 6 from J, leaving 15 bases between them. The CDR3 contains 15 residues. The CDR3 bases are TGTGCCAGCAGCCCGCGGGGGCCCCTCCCCGGGGAGCTGTTTTTT. This codes for CASSPRGPLPGELFF. Drawing the rest from reference TRBV14 and TRBJ2-2, the complete variable domain is EAGVTQFPSHSVIEKGQTVTLRCDPISGHDNLYWYRRVMGKEIKFLLHFVKESKQDESGMPNNRFLAERTGGTYSTLKVQPAELEDSGVYFCASSPRGPLPGELFFGEGSRLTVL.

J is TRBJ2-1 and V is TRBV6-2 or TRBV6-3; a weak D match, TRBD2 (5 bases). The CDR3 length is 13 residues. The V and J ends lost 6 bases and 3 bases respectively, with 9 bases between them. CDR1 and CDR2 (germline): MNHEY, SVGEGT. CDR3 bases: TGTGCCAGCAGACCCCGGGGCTACAATGAGCAGTTCTTC. It encodes CASRPRGYNEQFF.

This clonotype came up many times. The chain uses TRBV5-1 and TRBJ2-1; D is unclear. There are 13 residues in the CDR3. Trimming shortened V by 0 bases and J by 6 bases, and 7 bases separated the two germline ends. The germline V gene encodes CDR1 SGHRS and CDR2 YFSETQ. CDR3 DNA: TGCGCCAGCAGCTTGGACCCGGGCAATGAGCAGTTCTTC. This gives the protein CASSLDPGNEQFF. The variable domain in full, completed from reference TRBV5-1 and TRBJ2-1, reads KAGVTQTPRYLIKTRGQQVTLSCSPISGHRSVSWYQQTPGQGLQFLFEYFSETQRNKGNFPGRFSGRQFSNSRSEMNVSTLELGDSALYLCASSLDPGNEQFFGPGTRLTVL.

The sample holds a few counts of this clonotype. The V call is TRBV12-3 or TRBV12-4, the J call TRBJ2-5, with 8 bases that match TRBD1. The trim removed 4 bases at V and 4 bases at J, leaving 8 bases unmatched. This CDR3 is 15 amino acids long. DNA of the CDR3: TGTGCCAGCAGTTATGGACAGGGCTCAAGAGAGACCCAGTACTTC. This codes for CASSYGQGSRETQYF.

This clonotype was recorded a few times. This rearrangement joins TRBV9 to TRBJ2-7, with a possible D match to TRBD2 (7 bases). V lost 3 bases and J 5 bases, leaving 21 bases between the germline ends. The CDR3 extends over 16 amino acids. The germline V gene has CDR1 SGDLS and CDR2 YYNGEE. The CDR3 spells CASSAPRGRESHEQYF. In nucleotides, the CDR3 is TGTGCCAGCAGCGCCCCTCGGGGGCGGGAGTCGCACGAGCAGTACTTC.

The chain is built from TRBV29-1 and TRBJ2-3; 8 nucleotides match TRBD1. This CDR3 contains 13 residues. Trimming took 6 bases from V and 9 from J; bases not matched to a gene: 11. The germline CDR1 and CDR2 sequences are SQVTM and ANQGSEA. CDR3 protein: CSVELGTGTTQYF. The CDR3 nucleotides are TGCAGCGTAGAATTGGGGACAGGAACAACGCAGTATTTT.

V and J are TRBV6-1 and TRBJ2-4, with TRBD1 as a possible D gene (6 bases). Trimming cost V 4 bases and J 5 bases, with 12 bases left between them. In germline, CDR1 is MNHNS, CDR2 SASEGT. The CDR3 is 14 residues long. The CDR3 spells CASSATGPENIQYF. The CDR3 DNA follows: TGTGCCAGCAGTGCCACAGGGCCAGAAAACATTCAGTACTTC.

This clonotype was seen only a few times. The CDR3 loop reads CASSPSPGLTGEPKQFF. The CDR3 DNA sequence: TGTGCCAGCAGTCCATCGCCTGGCCTTACCGGGGAACCAAAGCAGTTCTTC. The chain links TRBV12-3 or TRBV12-4 to TRBJ2-1; TRBD2 might be the D (5 bases). V was shortened by 5 bases and J by 11 bases, with 28 bases between the two germline ends. CDR3 size: 17 residues.

The chain joins TRBV5-5 to TRBJ2-7, with D possibly being TRBD1 or TRBD2 (5 bases each). The V and J ends lost 3 bases and 2 bases respectively, with 15 bases between them. The germline V gene encodes CDR1 SGHKS and CDR2 YYEKEE (reference sequence). The CDR3 is 15 residues long. In DNA form, the CDR3 reads TGTGCCAGCAGCTACGGGGCAGAACGTACCTACGAGCAGTACTTC. Translation: CASSYGAERTYEQYF.

This clonotype was recorded many times. The chain recombines TRBV2 with TRBJ1-6, with no clear D. The CDR3 has 13 residues. V shed 6 bases and J shed 8 bases, with 11 bases lying between them. In germline, CDR1 is SNHLY, CDR2 FYNNEI. The CDR3: CASRPPRDSPLHF. As DNA, the CDR3 is TGTGCCAGCAGGCCCCCGAGGGATTCACCCCTCCACTTT.

This clonotype was seen many times. The V call is TRBV3-1, the J call TRBJ2-5; 8 bases match TRBD2. This CDR3 has 17 amino acids. In germline, CDR1 is LGHDT, CDR2 YNNKEL (reference sequence). Germline trimming cut 3 bases from V and 0 bases from J; bases unmatched to any gene: 9. The CDR3: CASSQLTSGPYQETQYF. For the CDR3, the DNA is TGTGCCAGCAGCCAGCTAACTAGCGGACCGTACCAAGAGACCCAGTACTTC.

V gene TRBV12-3 or TRBV12-4 combines with J gene TRBJ2-3; 8 positions agree with TRBD2. This CDR3 is 15 amino acids long. With V trimmed by 3 bases and J by 3 bases, 5 bases remained unmatched. The CDR3 DNA reads TGTGCCAGCAGTTTTGCGGGGGGAAAAACAGATACGCAGTATTTT. Encoded protein: CASSFAGGKTDTQYF.